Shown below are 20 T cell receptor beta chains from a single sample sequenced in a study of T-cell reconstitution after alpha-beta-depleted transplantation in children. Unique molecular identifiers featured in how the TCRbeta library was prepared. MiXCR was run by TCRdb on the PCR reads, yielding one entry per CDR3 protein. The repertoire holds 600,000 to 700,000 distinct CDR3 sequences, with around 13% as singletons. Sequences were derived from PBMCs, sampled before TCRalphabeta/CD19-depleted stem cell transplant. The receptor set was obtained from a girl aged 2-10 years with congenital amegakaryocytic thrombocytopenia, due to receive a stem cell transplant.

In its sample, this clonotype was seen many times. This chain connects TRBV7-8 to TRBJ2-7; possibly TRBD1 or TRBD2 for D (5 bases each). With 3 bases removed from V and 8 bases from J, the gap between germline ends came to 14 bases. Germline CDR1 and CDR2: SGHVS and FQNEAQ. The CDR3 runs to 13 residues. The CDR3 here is CASSLGPSFKQYF. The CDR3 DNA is TGTGCCAGCAGCTTGGGACCCTCGTTTAAGCAGTACTTC.

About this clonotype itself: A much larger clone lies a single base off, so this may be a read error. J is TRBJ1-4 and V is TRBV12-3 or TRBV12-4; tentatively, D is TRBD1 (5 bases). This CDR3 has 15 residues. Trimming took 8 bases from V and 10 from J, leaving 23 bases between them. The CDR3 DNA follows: TGTGCCAGCTGCCCCCCGGGACCCGGGAGTGGAAAACTGTTTTTT. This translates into CASCPPGPGSGKLFF.

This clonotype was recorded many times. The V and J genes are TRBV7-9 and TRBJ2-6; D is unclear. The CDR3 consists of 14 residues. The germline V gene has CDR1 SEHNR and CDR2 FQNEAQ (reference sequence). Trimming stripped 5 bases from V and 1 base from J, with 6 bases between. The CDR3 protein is CASSLESGANVLTF. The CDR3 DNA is TGTGCCAGCAGCCTCGAGTCTGGGGCCAACGTCCTGACTTTC.

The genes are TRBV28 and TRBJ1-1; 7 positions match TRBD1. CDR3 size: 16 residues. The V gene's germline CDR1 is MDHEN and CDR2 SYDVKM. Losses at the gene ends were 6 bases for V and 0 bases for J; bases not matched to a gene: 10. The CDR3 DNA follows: TGTGCCAGCAGCCGACCACTGACAGGGATGAACACTGAAGCTTTCTTT. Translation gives CASSRPLTGMNTEAFF. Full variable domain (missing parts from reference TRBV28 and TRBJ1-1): DVKVTQSSRYLVKRTGEKVFLECVQDMDHENMFWYRQDPGLGLRLIYFSYDVKMKEKGDIPEGYSVSREKKERFSLILESASTNQTSMYLCASSRPLTGMNTEAFFGQGTRLTVV.

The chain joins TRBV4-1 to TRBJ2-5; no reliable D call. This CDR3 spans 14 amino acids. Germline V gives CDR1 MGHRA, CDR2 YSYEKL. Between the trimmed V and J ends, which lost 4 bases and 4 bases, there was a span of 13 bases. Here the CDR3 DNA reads TGCGCCAGCAGCCGGACCGTTCCCCTAGAGACCCAGTACTTC. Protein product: CASSRTVPLETQYF.

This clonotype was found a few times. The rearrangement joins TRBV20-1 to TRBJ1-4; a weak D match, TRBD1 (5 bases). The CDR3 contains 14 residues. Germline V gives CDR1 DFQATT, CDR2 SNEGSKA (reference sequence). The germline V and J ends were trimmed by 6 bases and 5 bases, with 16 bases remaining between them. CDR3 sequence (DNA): TGCAGTGCAGCATCCGGGACGGAGAATGAAAAACTGTTTTTT. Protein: CSAASGTENEKLFF.

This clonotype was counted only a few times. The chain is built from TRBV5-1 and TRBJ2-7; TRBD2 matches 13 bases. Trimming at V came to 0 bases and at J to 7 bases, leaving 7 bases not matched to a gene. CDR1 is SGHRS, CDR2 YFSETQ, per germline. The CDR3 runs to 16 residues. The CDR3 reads CASSLAGLAGAWEQYF. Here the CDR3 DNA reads TGCGCCAGCAGCTTGGCTGGACTAGCGGGAGCCTGGGAGCAGTACTTC. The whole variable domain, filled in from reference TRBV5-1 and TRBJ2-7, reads KAGVTQTPRYLIKTRGQQVTLSCSPISGHRSVSWYQQTPGQGLQFLFEYFSETQRNKGNFPGRFSGRQFSNSRSEMNVSTLELGDSALYLCASSLAGLAGAWEQYFGPGTRLTVT.

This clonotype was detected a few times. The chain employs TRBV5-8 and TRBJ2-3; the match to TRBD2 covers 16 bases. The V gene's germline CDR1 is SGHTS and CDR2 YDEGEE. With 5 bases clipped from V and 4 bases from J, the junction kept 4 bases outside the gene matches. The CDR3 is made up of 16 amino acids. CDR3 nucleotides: TGTGCCAGCAGGATGGGACTAGCGGGAGGGCCAGATACGCAGTATTTT. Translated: CASRMGLAGGPDTQYF. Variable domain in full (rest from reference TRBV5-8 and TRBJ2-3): EAGVTQSPTHLIKTRGQQATLRCSPISGHTSVYWYQQALGLGLQFLLWYDEGEERNRGNFPPRFSGRQFPNYSSELNVNALELEDSALYLCASRMGLAGGPDTQYFGPGTRLTVL.

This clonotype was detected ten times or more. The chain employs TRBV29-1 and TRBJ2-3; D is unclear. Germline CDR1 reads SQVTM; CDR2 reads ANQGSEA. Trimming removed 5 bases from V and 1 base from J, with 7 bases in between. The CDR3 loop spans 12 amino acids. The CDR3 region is CSVLTGTDTQYF. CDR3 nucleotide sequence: TGCAGCGTTCTCACAGGCACAGATACGCAGTATTTT.

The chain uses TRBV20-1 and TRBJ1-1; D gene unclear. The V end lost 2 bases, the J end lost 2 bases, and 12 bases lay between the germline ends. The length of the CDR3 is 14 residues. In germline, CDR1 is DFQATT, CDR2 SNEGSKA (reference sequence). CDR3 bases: TGCAGTGCTAGATATACTGGCATCAACACTGAAGCTTTCTTT. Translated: CSARYTGINTEAFF.

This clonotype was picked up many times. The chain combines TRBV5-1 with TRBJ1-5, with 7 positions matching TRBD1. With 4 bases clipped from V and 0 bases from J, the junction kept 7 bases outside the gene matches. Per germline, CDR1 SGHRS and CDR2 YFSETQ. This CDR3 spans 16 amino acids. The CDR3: CASSPKDRYSNQPQHF. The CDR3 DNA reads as TGCGCCAGCAGCCCGAAGGACAGGTATAGCAATCAGCCCCAGCATTTT. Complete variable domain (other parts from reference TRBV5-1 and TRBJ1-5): KAGVTQTPRYLIKTRGQQVTLSCSPISGHRSVSWYQQTPGQGLQFLFEYFSETQRNKGNFPGRFSGRQFSNSRSEMNVSTLELGDSALYLCASSPKDRYSNQPQHFGDGTRLSIL.

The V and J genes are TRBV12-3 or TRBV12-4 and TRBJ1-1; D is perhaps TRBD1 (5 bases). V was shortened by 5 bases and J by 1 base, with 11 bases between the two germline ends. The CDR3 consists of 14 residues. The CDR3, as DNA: TGTGCCAGCAGTCCCGGGGGTAGGAACACTGAAGCTTTCTTT. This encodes CASSPGGRNTEAFF.

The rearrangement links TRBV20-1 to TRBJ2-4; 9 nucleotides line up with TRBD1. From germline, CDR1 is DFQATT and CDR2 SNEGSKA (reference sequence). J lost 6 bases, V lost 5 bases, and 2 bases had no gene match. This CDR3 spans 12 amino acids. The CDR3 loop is CSAPGQGNIQYF. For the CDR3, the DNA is TGCAGTGCTCCGGGACAGGGAAACATTCAGTACTTC.

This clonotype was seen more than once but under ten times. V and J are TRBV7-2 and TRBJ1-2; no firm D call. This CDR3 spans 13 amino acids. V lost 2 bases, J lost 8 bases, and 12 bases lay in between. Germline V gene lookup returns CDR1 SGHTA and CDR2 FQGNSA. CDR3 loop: CASSLSGVDGYTF. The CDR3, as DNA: TGTGCCAGCAGCTTATCTGGGGTCGACGGCTACACCTTC.

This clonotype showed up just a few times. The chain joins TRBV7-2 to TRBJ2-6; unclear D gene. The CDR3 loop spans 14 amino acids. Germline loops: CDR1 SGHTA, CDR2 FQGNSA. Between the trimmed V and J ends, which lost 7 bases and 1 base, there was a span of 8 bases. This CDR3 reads CASNHRSGANVLTF. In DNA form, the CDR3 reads TGTGCCAGCAACCATCGTTCTGGGGCCAACGTCCTGACTTTC. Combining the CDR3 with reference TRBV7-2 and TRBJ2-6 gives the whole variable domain GAGVSQSPSNKVTEKGKDVELRCDPISGHTALYWYRQSLGQGLEFLIYFQGNSAPDKSGLPSDRFSAERTGGSVSTLTIQRTQQEDSAVYLCASNHRSGANVLTFGAGSRLTVL.

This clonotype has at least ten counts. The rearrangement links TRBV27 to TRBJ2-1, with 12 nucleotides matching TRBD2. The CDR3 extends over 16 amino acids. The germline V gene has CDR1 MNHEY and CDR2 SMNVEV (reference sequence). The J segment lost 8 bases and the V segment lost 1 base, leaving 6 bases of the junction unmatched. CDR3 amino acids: CASSLWLAGGPYEQFF. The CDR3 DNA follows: TGTGCCAGCAGTTTATGGCTAGCGGGAGGGCCCTATGAGCAGTTCTTC.

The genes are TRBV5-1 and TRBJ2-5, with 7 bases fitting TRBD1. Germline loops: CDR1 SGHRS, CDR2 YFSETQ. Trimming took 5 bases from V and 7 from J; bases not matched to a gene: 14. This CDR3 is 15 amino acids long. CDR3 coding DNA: TGCGCCAGCAGATGGACAGGTAATATTTCGGTGACCCAGTACTTC. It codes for CASRWTGNISVTQYF.

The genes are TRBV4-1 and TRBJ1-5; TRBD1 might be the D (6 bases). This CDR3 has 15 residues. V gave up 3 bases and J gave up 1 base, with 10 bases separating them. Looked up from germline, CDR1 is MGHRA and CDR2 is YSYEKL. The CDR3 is CASSHNRASNQPQHF. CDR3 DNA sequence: TGCGCCAGCAGCCATAACAGGGCGAGCAATCAGCCCCAGCATTTT.

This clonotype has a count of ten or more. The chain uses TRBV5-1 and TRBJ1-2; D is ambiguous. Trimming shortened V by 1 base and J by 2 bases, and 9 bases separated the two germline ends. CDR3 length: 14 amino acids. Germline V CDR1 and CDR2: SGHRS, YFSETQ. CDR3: CASSLYSGNYGYTF. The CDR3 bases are TGCGCCAGCAGCTTGTACTCTGGGAACTATGGCTACACCTTC.

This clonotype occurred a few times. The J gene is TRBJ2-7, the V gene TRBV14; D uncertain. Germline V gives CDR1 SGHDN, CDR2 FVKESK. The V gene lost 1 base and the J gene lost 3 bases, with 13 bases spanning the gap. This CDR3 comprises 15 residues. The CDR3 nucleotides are TGTGCCAGCAGCCAAGCGTTGGGCTCTTACTACGAGCAGTACTTC. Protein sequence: CASSQALGSYYEQYF.